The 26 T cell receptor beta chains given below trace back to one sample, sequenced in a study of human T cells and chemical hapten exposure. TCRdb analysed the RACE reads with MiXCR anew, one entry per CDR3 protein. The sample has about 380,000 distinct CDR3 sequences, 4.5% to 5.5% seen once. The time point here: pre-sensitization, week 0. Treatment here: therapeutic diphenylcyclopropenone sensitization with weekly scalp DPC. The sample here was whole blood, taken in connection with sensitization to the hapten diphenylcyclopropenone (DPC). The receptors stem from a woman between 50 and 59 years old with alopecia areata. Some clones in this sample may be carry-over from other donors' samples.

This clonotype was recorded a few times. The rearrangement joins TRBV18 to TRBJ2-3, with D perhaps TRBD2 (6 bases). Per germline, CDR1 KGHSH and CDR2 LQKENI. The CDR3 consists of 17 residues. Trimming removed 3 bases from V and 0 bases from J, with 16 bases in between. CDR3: CASSPTPGLISTDTQYF. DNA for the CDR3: TGTGCCAGCTCACCCACCCCGGGACTGATTAGCACAGATACGCAGTATTTT.

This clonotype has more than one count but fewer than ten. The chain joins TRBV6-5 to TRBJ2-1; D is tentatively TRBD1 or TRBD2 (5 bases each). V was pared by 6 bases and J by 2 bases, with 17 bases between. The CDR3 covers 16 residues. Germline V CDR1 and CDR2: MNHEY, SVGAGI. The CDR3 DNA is TGTGCCAGCAGCTTGACCGGGACCCGGACCTACAATGAGCAGTTCTTC. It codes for CASSLTGTRTYNEQFF.

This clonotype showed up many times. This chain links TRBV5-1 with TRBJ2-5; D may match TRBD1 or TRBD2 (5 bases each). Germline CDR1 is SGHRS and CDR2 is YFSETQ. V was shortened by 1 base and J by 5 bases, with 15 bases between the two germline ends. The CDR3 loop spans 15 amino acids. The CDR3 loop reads CASSLTGTGAETQYF. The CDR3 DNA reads TGCGCCAGCAGCTTGACGGGGACCGGAGCGGAGACCCAGTACTTC.

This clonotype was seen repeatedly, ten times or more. CDR3 region: CASSLAGAGPYEQYF. The CDR3 DNA sequence: TGTGCCAGCAGCCTAGCGGGGGCTGGCCCCTACGAGCAGTACTTC. This chain joins TRBV28 and TRBJ2-7; 10 nucleotides line up with TRBD2. V gave up 6 bases and J gave up 2 bases; unmatched junction bases: 7. The CDR3 runs to 15 residues. Germline CDR1 and CDR2: MDHEN and SYDVKM.

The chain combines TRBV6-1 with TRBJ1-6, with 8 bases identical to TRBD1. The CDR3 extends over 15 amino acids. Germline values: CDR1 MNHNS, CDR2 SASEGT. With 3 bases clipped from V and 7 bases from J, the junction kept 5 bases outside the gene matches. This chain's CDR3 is CASSETGAENSPLHF. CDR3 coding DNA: TGTGCCAGCAGTGAGACAGGGGCAGAGAATTCACCCCTCCACTTT.

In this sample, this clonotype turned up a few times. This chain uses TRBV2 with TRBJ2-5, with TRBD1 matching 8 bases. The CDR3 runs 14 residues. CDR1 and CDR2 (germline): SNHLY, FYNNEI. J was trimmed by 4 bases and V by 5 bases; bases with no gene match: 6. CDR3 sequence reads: CASSLDRAGETQYF. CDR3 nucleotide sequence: TGTGCCAGCAGTCTGGACAGGGCGGGAGAGACCCAGTACTTC.

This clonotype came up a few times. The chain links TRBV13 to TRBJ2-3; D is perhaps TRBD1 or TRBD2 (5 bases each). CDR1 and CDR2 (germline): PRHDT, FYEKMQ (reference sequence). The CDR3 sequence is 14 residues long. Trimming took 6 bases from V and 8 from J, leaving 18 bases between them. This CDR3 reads CASSEPAGTLTQYF. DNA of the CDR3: TGTGCCAGCAGTGAACCTGCCGGGACCCTTACGCAGTATTTT.

In DNA form, the CDR3 reads TGTGCCAGCAGTTACTCGCTGAGACTCGGCGGGGCCTACGAGCAGTACTTC. Its translation is CASSYSLRLGGAYEQYF. The chain carries TRBV6-5 and TRBJ2-7; D might be TRBD2 (6 bases). The CDR3 consists of 17 residues. Looked up from germline, CDR1 is MNHEY and CDR2 is SVGAGI. Trimming shortened V by 0 bases and J by 2 bases, and 17 bases separated the two germline ends.

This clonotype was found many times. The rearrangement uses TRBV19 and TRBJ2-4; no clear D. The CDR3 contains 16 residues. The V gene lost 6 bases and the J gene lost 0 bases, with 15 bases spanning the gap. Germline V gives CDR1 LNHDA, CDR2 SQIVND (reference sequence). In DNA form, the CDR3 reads TGTGCCAGTAGCCAAACAGTAATTCTAGCCAAAAACATTCAGTACTTC. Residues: CASSQTVILAKNIQYF.

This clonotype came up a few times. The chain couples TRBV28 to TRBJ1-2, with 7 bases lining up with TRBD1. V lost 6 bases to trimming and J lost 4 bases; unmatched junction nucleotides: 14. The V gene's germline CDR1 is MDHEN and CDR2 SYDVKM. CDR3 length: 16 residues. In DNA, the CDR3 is TGTGCCAGCAGCCCAGACAGGGCAAAACTAGGCTATGGCTACACCTTC. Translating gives CASSPDRAKLGYGYTF.

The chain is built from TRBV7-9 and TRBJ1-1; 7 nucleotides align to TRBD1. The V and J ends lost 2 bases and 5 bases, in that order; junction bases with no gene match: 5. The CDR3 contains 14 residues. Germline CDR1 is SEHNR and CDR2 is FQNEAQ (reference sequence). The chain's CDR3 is CASSLSGGRTEAFF. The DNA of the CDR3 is TGTGCCAGCAGCTTATCAGGGGGGAGGACTGAAGCTTTCTTT.

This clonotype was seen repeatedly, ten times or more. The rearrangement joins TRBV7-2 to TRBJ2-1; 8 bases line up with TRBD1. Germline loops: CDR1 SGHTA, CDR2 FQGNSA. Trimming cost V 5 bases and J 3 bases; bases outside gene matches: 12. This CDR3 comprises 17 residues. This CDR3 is CASSIHSGTGIYNEQFF. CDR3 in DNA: TGTGCCAGCAGCATCCACTCCGGGACAGGAATCTACAATGAGCAGTTCTTC.

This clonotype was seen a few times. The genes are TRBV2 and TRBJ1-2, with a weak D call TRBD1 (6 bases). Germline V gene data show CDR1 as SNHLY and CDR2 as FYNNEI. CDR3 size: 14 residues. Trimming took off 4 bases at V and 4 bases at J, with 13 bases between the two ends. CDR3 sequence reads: CASSGKQGRYGYTF. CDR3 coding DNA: TGTGCCAGCAGTGGAAAACAGGGACGCTATGGCTACACCTTC.

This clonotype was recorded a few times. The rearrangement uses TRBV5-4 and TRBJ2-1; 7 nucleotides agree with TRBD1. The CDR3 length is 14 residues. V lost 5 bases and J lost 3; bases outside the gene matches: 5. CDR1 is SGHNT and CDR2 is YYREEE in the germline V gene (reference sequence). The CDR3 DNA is TGTGCCAGCAGGATGGGACAGAACTACAATGAGCAGTTCTTC. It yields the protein CASRMGQNYNEQFF.

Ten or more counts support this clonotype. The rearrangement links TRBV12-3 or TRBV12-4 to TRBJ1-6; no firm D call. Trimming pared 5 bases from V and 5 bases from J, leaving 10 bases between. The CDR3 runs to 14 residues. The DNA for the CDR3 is TGTGCCAGCAGTCTCCGGCGAGATAATTCACCCCTCCACTTT. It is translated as CASSLRRDNSPLHF.

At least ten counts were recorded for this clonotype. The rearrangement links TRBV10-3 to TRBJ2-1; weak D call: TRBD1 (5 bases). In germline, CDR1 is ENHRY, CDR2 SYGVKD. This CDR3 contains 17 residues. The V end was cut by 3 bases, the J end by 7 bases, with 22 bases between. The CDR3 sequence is CAISDWGESLKGNEQFF. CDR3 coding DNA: TGTGCCATCAGTGACTGGGGCGAGTCTCTTAAAGGGAATGAGCAGTTCTTC.

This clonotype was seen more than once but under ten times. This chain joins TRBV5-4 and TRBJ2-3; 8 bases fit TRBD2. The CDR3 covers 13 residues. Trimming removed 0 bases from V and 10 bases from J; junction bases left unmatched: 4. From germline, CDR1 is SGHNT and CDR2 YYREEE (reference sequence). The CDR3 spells CASSLDREGAQYF. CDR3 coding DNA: TGTGCCAGCAGCTTGGATCGGGAGGGGGCGCAGTATTTT.

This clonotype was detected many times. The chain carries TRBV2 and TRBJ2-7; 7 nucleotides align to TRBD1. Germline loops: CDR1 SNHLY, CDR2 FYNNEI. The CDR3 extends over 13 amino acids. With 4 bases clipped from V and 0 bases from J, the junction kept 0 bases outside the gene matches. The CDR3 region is CASSGDSSYEQYF. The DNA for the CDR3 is TGTGCCAGCAGTGGGGACAGCTCCTACGAGCAGTACTTC.

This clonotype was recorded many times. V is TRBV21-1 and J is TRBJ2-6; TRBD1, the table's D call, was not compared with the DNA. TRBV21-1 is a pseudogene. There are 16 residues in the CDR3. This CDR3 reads CASNLCRGQGRNVLTF. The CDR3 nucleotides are TGTGCCAGCAACCTATGTCGAGGACAGGGCCGCAACGTCCTGACTTTC.

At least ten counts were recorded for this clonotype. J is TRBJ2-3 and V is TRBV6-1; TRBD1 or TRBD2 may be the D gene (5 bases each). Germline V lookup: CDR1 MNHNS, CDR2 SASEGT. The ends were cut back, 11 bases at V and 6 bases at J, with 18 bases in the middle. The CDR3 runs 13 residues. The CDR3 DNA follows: TGTGCCTTCTCCGGGACCTCATTGGATACGCAGTATTTT. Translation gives CAFSGTSLDTQYF.

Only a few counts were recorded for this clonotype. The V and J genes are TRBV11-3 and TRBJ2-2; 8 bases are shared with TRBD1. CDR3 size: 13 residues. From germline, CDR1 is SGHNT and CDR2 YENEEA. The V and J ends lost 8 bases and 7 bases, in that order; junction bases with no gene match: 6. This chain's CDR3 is CASRQGLGGELFF. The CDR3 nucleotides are TGTGCCAGCCGACAGGGGCTCGGCGGGGAGCTGTTTTTT.

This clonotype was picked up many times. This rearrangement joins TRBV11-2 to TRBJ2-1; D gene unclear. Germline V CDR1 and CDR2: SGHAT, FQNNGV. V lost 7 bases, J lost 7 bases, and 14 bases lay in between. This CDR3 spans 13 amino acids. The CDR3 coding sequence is TGTGCCAGCACCTCATTAATACGTAATGAGCAGTTCTTC. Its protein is CASTSLIRNEQFF.

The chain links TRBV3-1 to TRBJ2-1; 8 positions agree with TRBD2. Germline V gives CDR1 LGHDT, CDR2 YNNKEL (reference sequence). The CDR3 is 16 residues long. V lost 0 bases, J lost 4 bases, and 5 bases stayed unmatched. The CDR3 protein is CASSQEGAGAYNEQFF. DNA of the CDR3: TGTGCCAGCAGCCAAGAAGGAGCGGGGGCTTACAATGAGCAGTTCTTC.

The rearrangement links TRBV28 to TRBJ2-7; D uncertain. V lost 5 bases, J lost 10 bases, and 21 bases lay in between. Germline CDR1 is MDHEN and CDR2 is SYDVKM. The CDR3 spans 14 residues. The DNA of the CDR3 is TGTGCCAGCAGTCGGCAGGTCCTCTACCCAAGTCAGTACTTC. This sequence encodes CASSRQVLYPSQYF.

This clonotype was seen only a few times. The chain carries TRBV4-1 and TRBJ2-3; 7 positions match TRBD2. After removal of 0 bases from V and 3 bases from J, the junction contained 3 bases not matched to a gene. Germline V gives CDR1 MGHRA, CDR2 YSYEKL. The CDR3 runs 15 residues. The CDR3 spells CASSQDNGGTDTQYF. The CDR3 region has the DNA TGCGCCAGCAGCCAAGATAACGGGGGGACAGATACGCAGTATTTT.

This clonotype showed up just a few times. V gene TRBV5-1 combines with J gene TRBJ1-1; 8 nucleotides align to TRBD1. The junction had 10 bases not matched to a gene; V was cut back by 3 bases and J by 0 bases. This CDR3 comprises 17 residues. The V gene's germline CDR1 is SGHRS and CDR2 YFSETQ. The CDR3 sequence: CASSSYDRGYMNTEAFF. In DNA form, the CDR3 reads TGCGCCAGCAGCTCGTATGACAGGGGATATATGAACACTGAAGCTTTCTTT.